Sequencing of this T cell receptor beta chain was carried out in a study of blood T cell repertoires in COVID-19. This CDR3 contains 16 residues. The germline V gene encodes CDR1 KGHDR and CDR2 SFDVKD. Trimming cost V 4 bases and J 0 bases, with 14 bases left between them. Profiling relied on immunoSEQ multiplex PCR, and the TCRdb table lists in-frame clones only, not all of them. The sample has 130,000 or so clones, around four fifths seen once. This receptor was obtained from a man aged 25 to 45 who had recovered from COVID-19. The sequencing input was PBMCs or T cells enriched from blood (not recorded which). The chain carries TRBV24-1 and TRBJ1-1; TRBD1 might be the D (6 bases). CDR3: CATSETPGALNTEAFF. DNA for the CDR3: TGTGCCACCAGTGAGACTCCAGGGGCCCTGAACACTGAAGCTTTCTTT.